Each of the 18 T cell receptor beta chains below was sequenced from the same sample in a study of blood T cells in healthy people across ages. A second PCR, run for about 7 to 11 cycles, used a sample-barcoded 5' primer plus a J-beta primer mix. TCRdb re-derived calls from the 5' RACE reads in MiXCR, one entry per CDR3 protein. The sample shows around 1,000,000 distinct CDR3 sequences, under 30% of them seen only once. Separately, the same data were catalogued under a study of T cells of mothers and their children.

The sequenced sample consisted of blood. These receptors originate from a girl aged 2 to 10 in good health.

This clonotype was seen only a few times. V usage is TRBV2 and J usage is TRBJ1-1; D call uncertain. The CDR3 is 15 residues long. Deletions cut 0 bases from V and 1 base from J, with 9 bases between. In germline, CDR1 is SNHLY, CDR2 FYNNEI. CDR3 nucleotide sequence: TGTGCCAGCAGTGAAGCGGAGTACAGGAACACTGAAGCTTTCTTT. This gives the protein CASSEAEYRNTEAFF.

In its sample, this clonotype was seen a few times. The chain is built from TRBV11-2 and TRBJ2-2; 7 nucleotides agree with TRBD2. Trimming removed 5 bases from V and 6 bases from J; junction bases left unmatched: 12. From germline, CDR1 is SGHAT and CDR2 FQNNGV. The CDR3 consists of 16 residues. CDR3 nucleotide sequence: TGTGCCAGCAGCGAAGCCCGGGGGAGGGCCGCCGGGGAGCTGTTTTTT. Protein: CASSEARGRAAGELFF.

The chain uses TRBV4-1 and TRBJ2-3, with D unclear. Trimming stripped 7 bases from V and 1 base from J, with 15 bases between. The CDR3 is made up of 15 amino acids. The germline V gene encodes CDR1 MGHRA and CDR2 YSYEKL. CDR3 DNA sequence: TGCGCCAGCAAACCCTCACCATACCGCACAGATACGCAGTATTTT. Amino acids: CASKPSPYRTDTQYF.

The chain joins TRBV6-5 to TRBJ1-6; no reliable D call. Germline values: CDR1 MNHEY, CDR2 SVGAGI. This CDR3 has 15 residues. V was trimmed by 3 bases and J by 3 bases, leaving 9 bases between them. CDR3 amino acids: CASSYGRHYNSPLHF. For the CDR3, the DNA is TGTGCCAGCAGTTATGGGCGGCACTATAATTCACCCCTCCACTTT.

This chain connects TRBV29-1 to TRBJ2-1; 13 bases line up with TRBD2. The CDR3 is made up of 15 amino acids. V trimming: 4 bases; J trimming: 3 bases; junction bases outside the gene matches: 3. Germline V gives CDR1 SQVTM, CDR2 ANQGSEA. The CDR3 spells CSVGLAGGHYNEQFF. In DNA form, the CDR3 reads TGCAGCGTTGGACTAGCGGGGGGACACTACAATGAGCAGTTCTTC.

This clonotype has only a few counts. This chain connects TRBV11-2 to TRBJ2-2, with D perhaps matching TRBD1 (5 bases). The CDR3 runs 18 residues. From germline, CDR1 is SGHAT and CDR2 FQNNGV. The V gene lost 1 base and the J gene lost 3 bases, with 18 bases spanning the gap. CDR3 coding DNA: TGTGCCAGCAGCTTAGTTTATTTTAGCAGGGATGACACCGGGGAGCTGTTTTTT. The encoded protein is CASSLVYFSRDDTGELFF.

This clonotype was picked up one time. The rearrangement joins TRBV20-1 to TRBJ2-1; 9 bases map to TRBD2. CDR1 is DFQATT and CDR2 is SNEGSKA in the germline V gene (reference sequence). The CDR3 totals 14 residues. V lost 8 bases and J lost 7; bases outside the gene matches: 12. The CDR3 DNA follows: TGCAGTCATACCCTAGCGGGGCGTCAAAATGAGCAGTTCTTC. This gives the protein CSHTLAGRQNEQFF.

This clonotype occurred a few times. The J gene is TRBJ2-4, the V gene TRBV6-5, with a possible D match to TRBD1 (5 bases). The CDR3 spans 12 residues. Trimming pared 10 bases from V and 7 bases from J, leaving 14 bases between. The V gene's germline CDR1 is MNHEY and CDR2 SVGAGI. The CDR3 loop reads CATWGQGNIQYF. Here the CDR3 DNA reads TGTGCCACCTGGGGTCAGGGTAACATTCAGTACTTC.

This clonotype was detected a few times. This chain uses TRBV4-1 with TRBJ2-5, with 10 bases fitting TRBD2. The CDR3 consists of 17 residues. Trimming at V came to 1 base and at J to 5 bases, leaving 10 bases not matched to a gene. Germline V lookup: CDR1 MGHRA, CDR2 YSYEKL. The CDR3: CASSQVGLAGDGETQYF. In nucleotides, the CDR3 is TGCGCCAGCAGCCAAGTGGGGCTAGCGGGAGATGGTGAGACCCAGTACTTC.

The V gene is TRBV7-3, the J gene TRBJ2-1, with 7 bases aligning to TRBD2. CDR1 is SGHTA, CDR2 FQGTGA, per germline. The CDR3 runs to 15 residues. Unmatched junction bases numbered 5, after V lost 4 bases and J lost 2 bases. As DNA, the CDR3 is TGTGCCAGCAGCTCGCTAGCGGCCGCCTACAATGAGCAGTTCTTC. Its protein is CASSSLAAAYNEQFF. Full variable domain (missing parts from reference TRBV7-3 and TRBJ2-1): GAGVSQTPSNKVTEKGKYVELRCDPISGHTALYWYRQSLGQGPEFLIYFQGTGAADDSGLPNDRFFAVRPEGSVSTLKIQRTERGDSAVYLCASSSLAAAYNEQFFGPGTRLTVL.

The chain recombines TRBV20-1 with TRBJ2-1, with 11 bases matching TRBD2. Germline CDR1 and CDR2: DFQATT and SNEGSKA (reference sequence). V lost 6 bases and J lost 3; bases outside the gene matches: 10. The CDR3 runs to 16 residues. CDR3 bases: TGCAGTGCGATAACCCCCGGGACTAGCGGCTACAATGAGCAGTTCTTC. Its translation: CSAITPGTSGYNEQFF.

This clonotype was observed a handful of times. The V call is TRBV6-1, the J call TRBJ2-2; D not resolved. The ends were cut back, 7 bases at V and 4 bases at J, with 22 bases in the middle. Looked up from germline, CDR1 is MNHNS and CDR2 is SASEGT. CDR3 length: 17 residues. The CDR3 region has the DNA TGTGCCAGCACTCAAAGGTCCACGTGGGCTGGCACCGGGGAGCTGTTTTTT. This encodes CASTQRSTWAGTGELFF.

This clonotype was seen only a few times. The chain has TRBV6-1 and TRBJ2-1; 7 nucleotides agree with TRBD1. Trimming took 6 bases from V and 5 from J; bases not matched to a gene: 7. CDR1 and CDR2 from the germline V gene are MNHNS and SASEGT. This CDR3 spans 14 amino acids. Here the CDR3 reads CASRPTGADNEQFF. The CDR3 DNA reads TGTGCCAGCAGGCCAACAGGGGCTGACAATGAGCAGTTCTTC.

This clonotype was counted once. V and J are TRBV29-1 and TRBJ2-5, with D maybe TRBD1 (5 bases). The V gene's germline CDR1 is SQVTM and CDR2 ANQGSEA. Deletions cut 4 bases from V and 0 bases from J, with 12 bases between. The CDR3 runs to 14 residues. The CDR3 sequence: CSVVQTANQETQYF. The CDR3 DNA follows: TGCAGCGTTGTCCAGACAGCCAACCAAGAGACCCAGTACTTC.

This clonotype showed up just a few times. V gene TRBV6-2 or TRBV6-3 combines with J gene TRBJ1-1, with D perhaps TRBD1 (6 bases). Trimming stripped 5 bases from V and 5 bases from J, with 12 bases between. In germline, CDR1 is MNHEY, CDR2 SVGEGT. The CDR3 runs 13 residues. CDR3 DNA: TGTGCCAGCAGTCAGGGGTATCGAACTGAAGCTTTCTTT. It is translated as CASSQGYRTEAFF.

This clonotype has more than one count but fewer than ten. The genes are TRBV4-1 and TRBJ2-1; 11 positions agree with TRBD2. The CDR3 is 18 residues long. Germline V gives CDR1 MGHRA, CDR2 YSYEKL. Losses at the gene ends were 0 bases for V and 8 bases for J; bases not matched to a gene: 12. CDR3 in DNA: TGCGCCAGCAGCCAAGAGCTTTCTAGCGGGAGGAAAAGGGATGAGCAGTTCTTC. Translation: CASSQELSSGRKRDEQFF.

This chain links TRBV7-2 with TRBJ1-4; D is perhaps TRBD1 (6 bases). Deletions cut 5 bases from V and 6 bases from J, with 19 bases between. Germline CDR1 SGHTA, CDR2 FQGNSA. CDR3 length: 16 amino acids. The CDR3 nucleotides read TGTGCCAGCAGCGCCCGAGGGGGTACTCTTTATGAAAAACTGTTTTTT. It is translated as CASSARGGTLYEKLFF.

The rearrangement joins TRBV11-2 to TRBJ2-1, with D maybe TRBD1 (6 bases). Trimming stripped 5 bases from V and 0 bases from J, with 17 bases between. The CDR3 is 17 residues long. CDR1 SGHAT and CDR2 FQNNGV come from the germline V gene. The CDR3 DNA sequence: TGTGCCAGCAGCCGCAGGGGTCCCACACTCTCCTACAATGAGCAGTTCTTC. Translated: CASSRRGPTLSYNEQFF.